This TCR beta chain is drawn from a study of cytomegalovirus exposure and HLA in healthy donors. General study results and limits: Later work found that TCR association rates differed between HLA loci; DRB1 had the most and HLA-C the fewest.

The CDR3 spans 15 residues. CDR1 and CDR2 from the germline V gene are SGHDN and FVKESK. Trimming at V came to 0 bases and at J to 8 bases, leaving 7 bases not matched to a gene. The PCR ran on 60 Vbeta and 13 Jbeta primers. The data were produced by immunoSEQ multiplex PCR, yet TCRdb's version contains in-frame clones alone and is incomplete. This sample has approximately 120,000 clones, with approximately 80% found just once. A word on this clone: Its specificity is not known.

Sequencing was performed on PBMCs. The chain links TRBV14 to TRBJ2-1; 7 bases agree with TRBD1. The TCR comes from a man aged 25-45 years in good health and CMV-seropositive. For the CDR3, the DNA is TGTGCCAGCAGCCAAGATCTAGACAGGGACGATGAGCAGTTCTTC. Translated, it gives CASSQDLDRDDEQFF.